These 17 T cell receptor beta chains were sequenced from one sample in a study of cytotoxic CD8 clonotypes in ibrutinib-treated CLL. Measured with immunoSEQ multiplex PCR; TCRdb has only the in-frame clones, and not every one. Among under 300,000 clones listed, less than 85% were seen once. Source: PBMCs, taken at disease progression, from a patient treated with ibrutinib. These receptors originate from a human donor with chronic lymphocytic leukemia.

The chain carries TRBV2 and TRBJ2-3; no reliable D call. CDR3 size: 11 residues. CDR1 and CDR2 from the germline V gene are SNHLY and FYNNEI. Trimming took 5 bases from V and 4 from J, leaving 4 bases between them. CDR3 DNA: TGTGCCAGCAGTCGTGCAGATACGCAGTATTTT. Amino acids: CASSRADTQYF.

The chain joins TRBV5-1 to TRBJ1-5; D is possibly TRBD1 (6 bases). The V gene's germline CDR1 is SGHRS and CDR2 YFSETQ. This CDR3 has 15 residues. The ends were cut back, 4 bases at V and 0 bases at J, with 11 bases in the middle. CDR3 bases: TGCGCCAGCAGCCTGACAGGACCTAGCAATCAGCCCCAGCATTTT. This sequence encodes CASSLTGPSNQPQHF.

Of note for this clone: A much larger clonotype is one base distant, so this may be a read error. The sample holds other DNA sequences that translate to the same CDR3. The chain combines TRBV5-6 with TRBJ2-7; D ambiguous. With 0 bases removed from V and 3 bases from J, the gap between germline ends came to 1 base. The CDR3 spans 11 residues. The germline V gene encodes CDR1 SGHDT and CDR2 YYEEEE. CDR3 region: CASSLGYEQYF. The DNA for the CDR3 is TGTGCCAGCAGCTTGGGCTACGAGCAGTACTTC. The whole variable domain, filled in from reference TRBV5-6 and TRBJ2-7, reads DAGVTQSPTHLIKTRGQQVTLRCSPKSGHDTVSWYQQALGQGPQFIFQYYEEEERQRGNFPDRFSGHQFPNYSSELNVNALLLGDSALYLCASSLGYEQYFGPGTRLTVT.

The chain carries TRBV2 and TRBJ2-3; the match to TRBD2 covers 10 bases. The germline CDR1 and CDR2 sequences are SNHLY and FYNNEI. V gave up 5 bases and J gave up 2 bases; unmatched junction bases: 10. There are 17 residues in the CDR3. CDR3: CASSPYQLAGITDTQYF. The CDR3 nucleotides read TGTGCCAGCAGTCCATACCAACTAGCGGGAATCACAGATACGCAGTATTTT.

The chain has TRBV9 and TRBJ2-7; the match to TRBD1 covers 10 bases. Losses at the gene ends were 4 bases for V and 3 bases for J; bases not matched to a gene: 4. CDR3 length equals 14 residues. The germline gives CDR1 SGDLS, CDR2 YYNGEE. The CDR3 DNA reads TGTGCCAGCAGCCCCCGGACAGGGGGCTACGAGCAGTACTTC. It specifies CASSPRTGGYEQYF.

Notes on this clone: Different DNA sequences within this sample yield the same CDR3. This chain joins TRBV14 and TRBJ2-7, with 8 bases aligning to TRBD1. V shed 2 bases, J shed 5 bases, and the junction held 8 bases outside the gene matches. The CDR3 has 15 residues. The germline CDR1 and CDR2 sequences are SGHDN and FVKESK. The CDR3 DNA is TGTGCCAGCAGCCAACACCGGGACAGGTCCCACGAGCAGTACTTC. Its protein is CASSQHRDRSHEQYF.

The rearrangement joins TRBV7-8 to TRBJ1-2; D gene uncertain. V was trimmed by 2 bases and J by 7 bases, leaving 17 bases between them. Germline V gene lookup returns CDR1 SGHVS and CDR2 FQNEAQ. CDR3 length: 15 residues. As DNA, the CDR3 is TGTGCCAGCAGCTTACTGTCGGGAGGGCTAGGTGGCTACACCTTC. The encoded protein is CASSLLSGGLGGYTF.

Only a few counts were recorded for this clone. The V and J genes are TRBV7-2 and TRBJ2-7, with 8 bases aligning to TRBD1. Germline CDR1 and CDR2: SGHTA and FQGNSA. This CDR3 region has 16 residues. V was clipped by 5 bases and J by 3 bases; unmatched bases: 12. The CDR3 sequence is CASSRRGQALLYEQYF. CDR3 DNA sequence: TGTGCCAGCAGCCGTAGGGGACAGGCCCTGCTCTACGAGCAGTACTTC. Full variable domain (outside the CDR3, taken from reference TRBV7-2 and TRBJ2-7): GAGVSQSPSNKVTEKGKDVELRCDPISGHTALYWYRQSLGQGLEFLIYFQGNSAPDKSGLPSDRFSAERTGGSVSTLTIQRTQQEDSAVYLCASSRRGQALLYEQYFGPGTRLTVT.

The genes are TRBV4-1 and TRBJ1-6; 9 positions agree with TRBD1. Unmatched junction bases numbered 12, after V lost 6 bases and J lost 6 bases. This CDR3 is 17 amino acids long. Per the germline V gene, CDR1 is MGHRA and CDR2 is YSYEKL. The CDR3 loop is CASRRQGESSPNSPLHF. CDR3 in DNA: TGCGCCAGCAGACGACAGGGGGAAAGCAGCCCTAATTCACCCCTCCACTTT.

The chain employs TRBV29-1 and TRBJ1-3; D is perhaps TRBD1 (6 bases). Per the germline V gene, CDR1 is SQVTM and CDR2 is ANQGSEA. The CDR3 runs to 16 residues. The ends were cut back, 0 bases at V and 1 base at J, with 13 bases in the middle. The CDR3 DNA follows: TGCAGCGTTGAAGATCCGGGGACAATGTCTGGAAACACCATATATTTT. It is translated as CSVEDPGTMSGNTIYF.

In its sample, this clone was seen a few times. The rearrangement joins TRBV19 to TRBJ1-5; D is uncertain. Trimming took off 4 bases at V and 7 bases at J, with 17 bases between the two ends. The germline V gene has CDR1 LNHDA and CDR2 SQIVND (reference sequence). The CDR3 runs 15 residues. CDR3 DNA: TGTGCCAGTAGTAGGAGGGTAGGCCCGGAACAGCCCCAGCATTTT. It yields the protein CASSRRVGPEQPQHF.

The V call is TRBV5-1, the J call TRBJ2-7; TRBD1 might be the D (5 bases). The CDR3 is 16 amino acids. The germline V and J ends were trimmed by 5 bases and 3 bases, with 21 bases remaining between them. Germline loops: CDR1 SGHRS, CDR2 YFSETQ. CDR3 coding DNA: TGCGCCAGCAGACAGGTCTTCCGAGCTACTTACTACGAGCAGTACTTC. Amino acids: CASRQVFRATYYEQYF.

The V and J genes are TRBV9 and TRBJ1-1, with 7 bases aligning to TRBD1. V trimming: 2 bases; J trimming: 5 bases; junction bases outside the gene matches: 6. From germline, CDR1 is SGDLS and CDR2 YYNGEE. The CDR3 is 14 residues long. The CDR3 spells CASSVSQGVTEAFF. The CDR3 bases are TGTGCCAGCAGCGTCTCCCAGGGGGTTACTGAAGCTTTCTTT.

The V and J genes are TRBV5-6 and TRBJ2-6; D remains ambiguous. CDR1 is SGHDT and CDR2 is YYEEEE in the germline V gene. The CDR3 has 16 residues. V was cut by 2 bases and J by 1 base, with 10 bases left in between. The CDR3 protein is CASSLPPLSGANVLTF. DNA for the CDR3: TGTGCCAGCAGCTTACCTCCCTTATCTGGGGCCAACGTCCTGACTTTC. Full variable domain (missing parts from reference TRBV5-6 and TRBJ2-6): DAGVTQSPTHLIKTRGQQVTLRCSPKSGHDTVSWYQQALGQGPQFIFQYYEEEERQRGNFPDRFSGHQFPNYSSELNVNALLLGDSALYLCASSLPPLSGANVLTFGAGSRLTVL.

The rearrangement uses TRBV5-4 and TRBJ2-5; D not resolved. Germline CDR1 reads SGHNT; CDR2 reads YYREEE (reference sequence). The CDR3 spans 15 residues. V gave up 1 base and J gave up 4 bases, with 14 bases separating them. CDR3 loop: CASSLKSMTGETQYF. In nucleotides, the CDR3 is TGTGCCAGCAGCTTGAAGTCGATGACGGGAGAGACCCAGTACTTC.

The gene calls are TRBV4-1 and TRBJ1-5; D is possibly TRBD1 (5 bases). V dropped 0 bases and J dropped 0 bases, with 15 bases sitting between them. The CDR3 has 18 amino acids. Looked up from germline, CDR1 is MGHRA and CDR2 is YSYEKL. CDR3 amino acids: CASSQDQGRRLSNQPQHF. The CDR3 DNA reads as TGCGCCAGCAGCCAAGATCAGGGACGGAGACTTAGCAATCAGCCCCAGCATTTT.

V gene TRBV12-5 combines with J gene TRBJ2-7; 13 bases are a match to TRBD2. The CDR3 extends over 17 amino acids. J gave up 1 base and V 2 bases, and 5 bases lay outside the gene matches. Germline CDR1 reads LGHNT; CDR2 reads FRNRAP. The CDR3 spells CASGLFLTSGRSYEQYF. CDR3 sequence (DNA): TGTGCTAGTGGTTTGTTCCTGACTAGCGGGAGGTCCTACGAGCAGTACTTC.